What follows are 11 T cell receptor beta chains derived from one specimen sequenced in a study of blood T cell repertoires in COVID-19. Assay used: immunoSEQ multiplex PCR; TCRdb lists only in-frame clones, some missing. The sample has 160,000 or so clones, roughly nine tenths seen once; the top ten hold around 1.2%. Specimen: PBMCs or T cells enriched from blood (not recorded which). These receptors were taken from a human donor with acute COVID-19. The donor label of this sample is uncertain.

The chain is built from TRBV5-1 and TRBJ2-7, with a tentative D call TRBD1 (5 bases). The CDR3 runs to 15 residues. Germline assignment: CDR1 SGHRS and CDR2 YFSETQ. The V gene lost 1 base and the J gene lost 2 bases, with 13 bases spanning the gap. The CDR3 loop reads CASSLNPAGPYEQYF. The CDR3 nucleotides read TGCGCCAGCAGCTTGAATCCCGCAGGGCCCTACGAGCAGTACTTC. Variable domain in full (rest from reference TRBV5-1 and TRBJ2-7): KAGVTQTPRYLIKTRGQQVTLSCSPISGHRSVSWYQQTPGQGLQFLFEYFSETQRNKGNFPGRFSGRQFSNSRSEMNVSTLELGDSALYLCASSLNPAGPYEQYFGPGTRLTVT.

The V and J genes are TRBV4-3 and TRBJ2-7; maybe TRBD2 (6 bases). Trimming cost V 1 base and J 3 bases, with 10 bases left between them. This CDR3 has 14 amino acids. Germline V lookup: CDR1 LGHNA, CDR2 YSLEER. The DNA of the CDR3 is TGCGCCAGCAGCCAAGGGAGGGGTGGCTACGAGCAGTACTTC. As protein: CASSQGRGGYEQYF.

The chain uses TRBV30 and TRBJ2-7; D is ambiguous. Per germline, CDR1 GTSNPN and CDR2 SVGIG (reference sequence). CDR3 size: 15 residues. V was trimmed by 4 bases and J by 2 bases, leaving 18 bases between them. CDR3 sequence: CAWKSSATRTYEQYF. The CDR3 DNA sequence: TGTGCCTGGAAGTCCTCCGCGACTCGGACCTACGAGCAGTACTTC.

This chain joins TRBV25-1 and TRBJ2-3; TRBD2 matches at 8 bases. The trim removed 5 bases at V and 1 base at J, leaving 2 bases unmatched. Germline-derived CDR1 and CDR2 are MGHDK and SYGVNS. The CDR3 covers 14 residues. CDR3 sequence: CASSFGRGTDTQYF. The CDR3 DNA reads TGTGCCAGCAGTTTCGGGAGGGGCACAGATACGCAGTATTTT.

This clone was counted only a few times. The chain couples TRBV7-9 to TRBJ1-3, with D uncertain. The germline gives CDR1 SEHNR, CDR2 FQNEAQ (reference sequence). Trimming removed 1 base at V and 8 bases at J, with 12 bases between. The CDR3 runs 14 residues. This chain's CDR3 is CASSLDESGDTIYF. The CDR3 DNA follows: TGTGCCAGCAGCTTAGACGAGTCCGGGGACACCATATATTTT.

This chain links TRBV19 with TRBJ2-1, with unresolved D. V was shortened by 0 bases and J by 7 bases, with 10 bases between the two germline ends. The CDR3 loop spans 14 amino acids. From germline, CDR1 is LNHDA and CDR2 SQIVND (reference sequence). CDR3 residues: CASSIEVRINEQFF. The CDR3 DNA follows: TGTGCCAGTAGTATAGAAGTCAGAATTAATGAGCAGTTCTTC.

The chain recombines TRBV5-4 with TRBJ2-1; TRBD2 agrees at 9 bases. V was clipped by 2 bases and J by 2 bases; unmatched bases: 8. This CDR3 is built from 17 residues. Germline CDR1 and CDR2: SGHNT and YYREEE (reference sequence). The CDR3 bases are TGTGCCAGCAGCTTAGGGGGCGGGGGGGACGCCTACAATGAGCAGTTCTTC. Residues: CASSLGGGGDAYNEQFF.

The chain uses TRBV5-6 and TRBJ2-1; D might be TRBD2 (6 bases). V lost 4 bases and J lost 1, with 15 bases in between. CDR3 length equals 16 residues. CDR1 is SGHDT, CDR2 YYEEEE, per germline. The CDR3 loop reads CASSPLSGGSYNEQFF. The CDR3 coding sequence is TGTGCCAGCAGCCCCCTCAGTGGGGGGTCCTACAATGAGCAGTTCTTC.

V gene TRBV19 combines with J gene TRBJ2-7, with 8 bases aligning to TRBD1. V dropped 6 bases and J dropped 6; count of bases not matched to a gene: 7. The germline V gene has CDR1 LNHDA and CDR2 SQIVND (reference sequence). The CDR3 runs 13 residues. CDR3 nucleotide sequence: TGTGCCAGTAGGAAGACAGGGGCTGGCGAGCAGTACTTC. Protein: CASRKTGAGEQYF.

The chain couples TRBV4-3 to TRBJ1-6; D gene unclear. The germline gives CDR1 LGHNA, CDR2 YSLEER. V was clipped by 0 bases and J by 4 bases, with 16 bases between them. The CDR3 contains 18 residues. Here the CDR3 DNA reads TGCGCCAGCAGCCAAGACCCTATTACCGGGATTTATAATTCACCCCTCCACTTT. Residues: CASSQDPITGIYNSPLHF.

The chain recombines TRBV19 with TRBJ1-1; TRBD1 is a possible D gene (5 bases). Trimming cost V 4 bases and J 0 bases, with 12 bases left between them. Germline V CDR1 and CDR2: LNHDA, SQIVND (reference sequence). There are 15 residues in the CDR3. The CDR3 loop reads CASSKVGHLNTEAFF. CDR3 in DNA: TGTGCCAGTAGTAAGGTTGGACACTTGAACACTGAAGCTTTCTTT. The whole variable domain, filled in from reference TRBV19 and TRBJ1-1, reads DGGITQSPKYLFRKEGQNVTLSCEQNLNHDAMYWYRQDPGQGLRLIYYSQIVNDFQKGDIAEGYSVSREKKESFPLTVTSAQKNPTAFYLCASSKVGHLNTEAFFGQGTRLTVV.